Following are 5 T cell receptor beta chains from one sample sequenced in a study of immune evolution from preneoplasia to lung adenocarcinoma (dated by TCRdb to the early 2020s). The library relied on the immunoSEQ multiplex PCR assay. Imported from immuneACCESS, the table was reduced by TCRdb to in-frame sequences with V and J called. These copies leave out some clones; in studies compared against another copy, an unresolved V gene accounts for under half, and the cause of the remainder is not known. For this sample there are some 7,000 clones; about 76% appear just once. The top ten constitute around 8% of the sample. The sample taken for sequencing was FFPE minimally invasive lung adenocarcinoma tissue. The cell subset or site tag for this specimen amounts to: micro-invasive lung adenocarcinoma (MIA). The receptors stem from a person between 70 and 80 years old with lung adenocarcinoma.

The chain uses TRBV19 and TRBJ1-5; D not certain. The CDR3 covers 13 residues. The V and J ends lost 5 bases and 5 bases respectively, with 10 bases between them. Per the germline V gene, CDR1 is LNHDA and CDR2 is SQIVND (reference sequence). The CDR3 sequence is CASSDGRDQPQHF. The DNA for the CDR3 is TGTGCCAGTAGTGATGGAAGGGATCAGCCCCAGCATTTT. Looking up the rest from reference TRBV19 and TRBJ1-5 gives the full variable domain: DGGITQSPKYLFRKEGQNVTLSCEQNLNHDAMYWYRQDPGQGLRLIYYSQIVNDFQKGDIAEGYSVSREKKESFPLTVTSAQKNPTAFYLCASSDGRDQPQHFGDGTRLSIL.

In its sample, this clone was seen once. This chain connects TRBV4-2 to TRBJ1-3, with D possibly matching TRBD1 (5 bases). From germline, CDR1 is LGHNA and CDR2 YNFKEQ. V dropped 1 base and J dropped 4 bases, with 20 bases sitting between them. The CDR3 is 18 amino acids. The CDR3 protein is CASSQALGGGSSGNTIYF. The DNA of the CDR3 is TGTGCCAGCAGCCAAGCGTTAGGTGGGGGATCCTCGGGAAACACCATATATTTT.

J is TRBJ1-1 and V is TRBV2; no reliable D call. The CDR3 sequence is 12 residues long. Germline loops: CDR1 SNHLY, CDR2 FYNNEI. Trimming removed 10 bases at V and 3 bases at J, with 12 bases between. DNA for the CDR3: TGTGCCACCATGGACTGGCACACTGAAGCTTTCTTT. Translation: CATMDWHTEAFF.

This chain uses TRBV13 with TRBJ1-5; 7 bases align to TRBD1. V was pared by 4 bases and J by 3 bases, with 3 bases of the junction left unmatched. Germline CDR1 PRHDT, CDR2 FYEKMQ (reference sequence). The CDR3 length is 14 residues. CDR3 nucleotides: TGTGCCAGCAGCTACAGGGGTGTCAATCAGCCCCAGCATTTT. This sequence encodes CASSYRGVNQPQHF.

A few counts support this clone. The rearrangement links TRBV25-1 to TRBJ1-2; the D is unclear. V dropped 3 bases and J dropped 8 bases, with 13 bases sitting between them. The germline V gene has CDR1 MGHDK and CDR2 SYGVNS. This CDR3 has 13 amino acids. In DNA, the CDR3 is TGTGCCAGCAGTGAGGAGGGTCCGGGGGGCTACACCTTC. Its protein product is CASSEEGPGGYTF.